The following is a T cell receptor (beta chain) sequence with its context. Its cognate antigen has yet to be identified. Base-call qualities are not available, and no considerably larger clone is one nucleotide away. The sample is drawn from a study of blood T cell repertoires in COVID-19 (dated by TCRdb to the early 2020s). Regarding the research as a whole: Samples from collaborators originated in the United States, Italy and Spain and spanned both the acute and convalescent phases of COVID-19. The dataset comprised deeply sampled blood TCRbeta repertoires from subjects exposed to, actively infected with, or recovered from COVID-19. The prospective study material was composed of cDNA or gDNA derived from T cells, B-cell-depleted T cells, or PBMCs. Where available, HLA class I and class II types were taken from metadata supplied by the sample provider and were not determined by assay-based typing. The samples were drawn from two sources: the first 160 participants of the ongoing ImmuneRACE study, and 950 to 1,500 subjects contributed by 6 global collaborators. Sample metadata almost always included a de-identified subject ID, COVID-19 status, age in years and sex. The repertoires were made available in a free public database intended to serve as a resource for research on the immune response to SARS-CoV-2. Overall results and qualifications from the work: The amount of clinical and demographic metadata varied by source and participant and was provided uncurated.

In the prospective study, participants were about 18 to 95 years old, resided in under 30 geographic areas of the United States, and were enrolled through a virtual design. To assign participants to cohorts, the prospective study relied on clinical history that participants themselves reported in a screening survey and a study questionnaire. ImmuneRACE Cohort 3 recovered participants were defined by two consecutive negative NP/OP PCR tests, healthcare professional clearance, or symptom resolution. In the prospective study, mobile phlebotomists collected whole blood, serum and a nasopharyngeal or oropharyngeal swab from each participant. Prospective study participants could optionally give additional blood draws and questionnaires over a roughly 2-month period. Before DNA extraction, blood samples from the prospective study were shipped at room temperature or frozen. TCRbeta CDR3 regions were amplified from genomic DNA by means of the immunoSEQ Assay, a bias-controlled multiplex PCR. For the original study's pipeline: Within the assay, amplification of reference gene primers was used to estimate how many nucleated cells each sample contained. Sequence reads were collapsed and filtered to measure the absolute abundance of every unique TCRbeta CDR3 rearrangement. For each sample, productive Simpson clonality was calculated by taking the square root of Simpson's diversity index across productive rearrangements. Here the immuneACCESS table is served through TCRdb, limited to in-frame sequences with V and J called. Missing clones are a known gap in these copies; in checked studies unresolved V genes cover under half, and the rest lacks a known reason. From that table come the V and J calls and clone size; the DNA was used to work out D and trimming. The table for this sample lists approximately 300,000 clones; 70% to 90% of them were counted only once. The ten largest clones capture more than 4% of the sample.

Including the terminal cysteine and phenylalanine, the CDR3 comprises 17 residues. Left in the record is the CDR3 DNA by itself, 51 bases read in frame from the first base. At the junction V is shortened by 4 bases and J by 4 bases, with 23 bases in between. From the germline V gene, CDR1 is SGDLS and CDR2 is YYNGEE. Sample: PBMCs or T cells enriched from blood (not recorded which). The chain joins TRBV9 to TRBJ1-1, with the D gene call left open. The TCR sequence derives from a young woman who had recovered from COVID-19. At the DNA level, the sequence is TGTGCCAGCAGCCCCTATGGATCCCCGGGAGGGAGCACTGAAGCTTTCTTT. This codes for CASSPYGSPGGSTEAFF.